Listed below are T cell receptor beta chains from one sample, sequenced in a study of cytomegalovirus exposure and HLA in healthy donors. Assay: immunoSEQ multiplex PCR; the TCRdb copy retains only in-frame clones and omits some. Of 90,000 to 120,000 clones in the sample, approximately 76% were seen once. The sample comprised PBMCs. The receptors derive from a young man in good health and CMV-seronegative. The CDR3 runs from the conserved cysteine through the conserved F or W. A D gene is named only where the DNA matches it firmly. Size values are once, few and many counts, or a class for expanded clones, and some rows have none.

CDR3nt	CDR3aa	j_gene	abundance	d_gene	v_gene
TGTGCCAGTAGAAGGCTGGGGCAAGGAAACACCATATATTTT	CASRRLGQGNTIYF	TRBJ1-3	.	.	TRBV19
TGTGCCAGCTCACCCGCCGGGACAACGGTTCAGTACTTC	CASSPAGTTVQYF	TRBJ2-4	.	.	TRBV18
TGTGCCAGCAGCGTGGGGGGGGGCCGAGACATTCAGTACTTC	CASSVGGGRDIQYF	TRBJ2-4	once	.	TRBV9
TGTGCCAGCAGCCCTCCGGGACAGGGGTTCTACGAGCAGTACTTC	CASSPPGQGFYEQYF	TRBJ2-7	.	TRBD1	TRBV7-2
TGCAGCGTTGACGGGGTGACCTACAATGAGCAGTTCTTC	CSVDGVTYNEQFF	TRBJ2-1	.	.	TRBV29-1
TGTGCCAGCAGCCCCTTGTCGGACTATGGCTACACCTTC	CASSPLSDYGYTF	TRBJ1-2	.	.	TRBV5-8
TGTGCCAGCAGCTTAGTGGGGGCGACGGGGGGGAGCCACGAGCAGTACTTC	CASSLVGATGGSHEQYF	TRBJ2-7	.	TRBD2	TRBV7-3
TGTGCCAGCAGTTACTCGAGGACAGGCAATCAGCCCCAGCATTTT	CASSYSRTGNQPQHF	TRBJ1-5	few	.	TRBV6-5
TGCGCCAGCAGCCAGGACAGTAACTATGGCTACACCTTC	CASSQDSNYGYTF	TRBJ1-2	.	.	TRBV4-3
TGTGCCAGCAGTTTTTCCGGGTACGAGCAGTACTTC	CASSFSGYEQYF	TRBJ2-7	.	.	TRBV28
TGTGCCAGCAGTGAAATCCAGTGTATTCAGTTCTTC	CASSEIQCIQFF	TRBJ2-1	.	.	TRBV6-1
TGTGCCAGCAGCCTCACGGGGGGGGCTGGAAACACCATATATTTT	CASSLTGGAGNTIYF	TRBJ1-3	.	.	TRBV7-2
TGTGCCAGCAGCTCCGGACTGGACAGGGGGCACTATGGCTACCCCTTC	CASSSGLDRGHYGYPF	TRBJ1-2	few	TRBD1	TRBV5-4
TGCAGCGTTCCTGGGACAGGGAGGGACTATGGCTACACCTTC	CSVPGTGRDYGYTF	TRBJ1-2	.	TRBD1	TRBV29-1
TGCGCCAGCAGCTACCAAATCGACAGGGGAAAGACGTATAGCAATCAGCCCCAGCATTTT	CASSYQIDRGKTYSNQPQHF	TRBJ1-5	.	TRBD1	TRBV5-1
TGTGCCAGCAGCTCTAACGTCGGGTCTTCCTATGGCTACACCTTC	CASSSNVGSSYGYTF	TRBJ1-2	.	.	TRBV7-3
TGTGCCAGCAGCTTAAGGACTAGCGGGGTAGCAGAGACCCAGTACTTC	CASSLRTSGVAETQYF	TRBJ2-5	.	TRBD2	TRBV7-6
TGTGCCAGCTCATCGACCGGGACAGTGGTGTCACCCCTCCACTTT	CASSSTGTVVSPLHF	TRBJ1-6	.	TRBD1	TRBV18
TGTGCCAGTAGCCTGACAGGTCCCGGGACCTACGAGCAGTACTTC	CASSLTGPGTYEQYF	TRBJ2-7	.	.	TRBV19
TGTGCCAGCAGCCCCGGGGTCCGGGATCAAGAGACCCAGTACTTC	CASSPGVRDQETQYF	TRBJ2-5	.	.	TRBV5-6
TGCGCCAGCAGCTCGCAGGGGGGCGGGCAGCCCCAGCATTTT	CASSSQGGGQPQHF	TRBJ1-5	few	TRBD1	TRBV5-1
TGCGCCAGCAGCTTGGACAGGGGGCTCCAGAACACTGAAGCTTTCTTT	CASSLDRGLQNTEAFF	TRBJ1-1	many	TRBD1	TRBV5-1
TGTGCCAGCAGCCCTCTGACTAGCGGGTGGAATGAGCAGTTCTTC	CASSPLTSGWNEQFF	TRBJ2-1	.	TRBD2	TRBV2
TGTGCCAGCAGTTTTTTAGCGGGGGGGCCCTACGAGCAGTACTTC	CASSFLAGGPYEQYF	TRBJ2-7	once	TRBD2	TRBV28
TGTGCCACGCGCCCGGGGTCCGCAAAGACCCAGTACTTC	CATRPGSAKTQYF	TRBJ2-5	.	.	TRBV6-5
TGTGCCAGCAGCGGCAACAGGCTATCGGCCATCGAGCAGTACTTC	CASSGNRLSAIEQYF	TRBJ2-7	.	.	TRBV7-8
TGTGCCAGCAGCCACAGATCGGGGACTAATGAAAAACTGTTTTTT	CASSHRSGTNEKLFF	TRBJ1-4	.	.	TRBV5-4
TGTTCCAGCAGCCATCGTGTGACAGGGCACAATGAGCAGTTCTTC	CSSSHRVTGHNEQFF	TRBJ2-1	.	TRBD1	TRBV7-9
TGTGCCAGCAGCCCCGGGACAGGGGGATGGAAGACCCAGTACTTC	CASSPGTGGWKTQYF	TRBJ2-5	.	TRBD1	TRBV5-4
TGTGCCAGCAGCCCCCTACGGGAGACCCAGTACTTC	CASSPLRETQYF	TRBJ2-5	.	.	TRBV7-9
TGTGCCAGCAGCTTCACAGAAGAGACCCAGTACTTC	CASSFTEETQYF	TRBJ2-5	few	.	TRBV5-4
TGTGCCAGCTCACGCCGCCCTACCGGGACAGGATTCGAGCAGTACTTC	CASSRRPTGTGFEQYF	TRBJ2-7	.	TRBD1	TRBV18
TGTGCCAGCAGCTTAATCCCATCCTACAATGAGCAGTTCTTC	CASSLIPSYNEQFF	TRBJ2-1	.	.	TRBV7-3
TGTGCCAGCAGCCAAGTAGAAGCGGGGGGAATTGATACGCAGTATTTT	CASSQVEAGGIDTQYF	TRBJ2-3	.	TRBD2	TRBV4-2
TGTGCCAGTAGCCCCCAGGTCGGGGGGTGGTTGTACTTC	CASSPQVGGWLYF	TRBJ2-5	.	TRBD2	TRBV19
TGTGCCAGCAGCTTTCACAGGAATTCCTACGAGCAGTACTTC	CASSFHRNSYEQYF	TRBJ2-7	.	.	TRBV7-8
TGTGCCAGCCTGGGACAGGAACTTCTCCATGAGCAGTTCTTC	CASLGQELLHEQFF	TRBJ2-1	once	TRBD1	TRBV7-9
TGTGCCAGCAGTTACTCGACACAACAGAATTCACCCCTCCACTTT	CASSYSTQQNSPLHF	TRBJ1-6	.	.	TRBV6-6
TGCAGCGTTAAGACAGGGGGGGACAATCAGCCCCAGCATTTT	CSVKTGGDNQPQHF	TRBJ1-5	.	TRBD1	TRBV29-1
TGTGCCAGCAGCCAAGAGTTTAAGTCCATAGTTGATGGCTACACCTTC	CASSQEFKSIVDGYTF	TRBJ1-2	once	.	TRBV4-2
TGTGCCAGCAGCGGACAGGGAGCTTACGAGCAGTACTTC	CASSGQGAYEQYF	TRBJ2-7	many	TRBD1	TRBV7-9
TGTGCCAGCAGTGAAGCTAGAGCTAACTATGGCTACACCTTC	CASSEARANYGYTF	TRBJ1-2	.	.	TRBV6-1
TGTGCCAGCAGCCAAATCCCGACAGTCCCCTACGAGCAGTACTTC	CASSQIPTVPYEQYF	TRBJ2-7	.	.	TRBV4-2
TGTGCCAGCAGCATGGGGACTAGCAATGAGCAGTTCTTC	CASSMGTSNEQFF	TRBJ2-1	.	TRBD2	TRBV7-3
TGCGCCAGCAGCCTCTCCCAGGGGGCAGGGGCGGTGCAGTACTTC	CASSLSQGAGAVQYF	TRBJ2-7	.	TRBD1	TRBV4-1
TGTGCCAGCAGCAACCGACAGGGTACTAACTATGGCTACACCTTC	CASSNRQGTNYGYTF	TRBJ1-2	.	TRBD1	TRBV7-2
TGTGCCAGTAGTATAGTTGGCAAATCAGGGAACACTGAAGCTTTCTTT	CASSIVGKSGNTEAFF	TRBJ1-1	.	.	TRBV19
TGTGCCAGCAGTTTCTACAGGGATGGCTACACCTTC	CASSFYRDGYTF	TRBJ1-2	medium-sized	.	TRBV7-9
TGTGCCAGCAGTTACTCGAGCGGTTTCACCTACGAGCAGTACTTC	CASSYSSGFTYEQYF	TRBJ2-7	once	.	TRBV6-5